This T cell receptor (beta chain) was sequenced during a study of cytomegalovirus exposure and HLA in healthy donors (dated by TCRdb to about 2017). In terms of the full investigation: An earlier analysis of about 560 of the donors reported 276 Gb of sequence data and 117 million unique TCR beta sequences obtained from around 170 million T cells. Among around 400 genotyped donors of the cohort, an average of approximately 220,000 unique TCR beta nucleotide sequences was sequenced per donor, of which about 18% were non-productive. In addition to the first cohort of 500 to 850 subjects, a separate validation cohort of 120 different subjects was used. To decide whether each TCR beta V gene segment behaved as functional or pseudogenic, an earlier analysis of some 570 of the donors relied on high-throughput TCR beta sequencing. The study aimed to test whether cataloging public T cell receptors could reveal signatures of past pathogen exposure. In the later analysis, no new phenotypic data were used to find candidate immune exposures; instead, reliance was placed on TCR beta sequences and their occurrence across donors. In a later analysis, previously published TCR beta repertoires from more than 500 donors were re-analyzed and high-resolution HLA genotyping was added so that TCR occurrence patterns could be studied. Five DR-DQ haplotypes were handled as single units for association and clustering because linkage in the cohort was strong. The T cell repertoires of some 700 subjects were profiled by immunosequencing and related to cytomegalovirus serostatus. Genome-wide SNP genotypes for about three fifths of the roughly 700 donors were used in a later genetic analysis, which treated that subset as a discovery cohort. HLA typing covered class I and class II loci at four-digit resolution. The genetic ancestry cluster associated with self-reported Caucasian donors included 81% of the 398 genotyped donors. Typing coverage differed by locus: A, B, C, DRB1 and DQB1 were typed in about 620-630 donors, DQA1 in about 500, DPA1 in some 600, and DPB1 in around 440. An early release that covered about 600 HLA-typed donors contained approximately 300 gigabases of sequencing data and 65 million to 100 million unique TCR sequences. Donor age, sex, ethnicity and CMV serostatus were compiled alongside the repertoire data. The study combined high-throughput TCR immunosequencing, statistical association of individual TCRs with disease status, and machine learning to predict cytomegalovirus infection status. All discovery cohort repertoires had been generated using a single sequencing platform.

The cohort consisted of approximately 670 healthy bone marrow donors. All cohort members were sampled while nominally healthy, although unrecorded immune exposures were likely present. The donor was CMV seropositive and belonged to the group of 250 to 300 seropositive cohort members. Every donor gave a peripheral blood sample, and the peripheral blood mononuclear cells from that sample were used for TCR beta sequencing. The Qiagen DNeasy Blood Extraction Kit was used to extract genomic DNA from the blood cell samples. What the authors observed across the whole study: The classifier was reported to diagnose cytomegalovirus status with high specificity and sensitivity in both the original and validation cohorts. According to a later analysis, parvovirus B19, influenza, CMV and Epstein-Barr virus appeared linked to several top co-occurrence clusters. According to the authors, the approach could potentially be generalized to other disease states and immunological phenotypes. Because some donors lacked HLA typing at each locus, the association tests relied only on the typed subset. Some IMGT-functional V segments, including TRBV6-2 and TRBV6-3, could not be distinguished by the 87-base-pair reads and were therefore excluded. Broadly in line with IMGT annotations, most TCR beta V segments showed up in productive rearrangements about 87% or about 30% of the time in an earlier analysis of around 600 of the donors. Compared with the 666-donor mean, donors in an Asian-associated ancestry cluster had fewer N-insertions in productive TCRs, according to a later genetic analysis. A few of the identified cytomegalovirus-associated TCR beta chains were confirmed in vitro to be specific for cytomegalovirus antigens. Because counts were too low, about 15 rarely observed V segments, including chromosome 9 orphons, were left out of the earlier analysis of some 600 of the donors. Specific HLA alleles were associated with 16,951 TCR beta sequences at a false discovery rate of 0.05 in a later analysis. Most TCR sequences were observed very rarely across donors, whereas some public TCRs were present in many individuals. The study gave a list of about 160 TCR beta chains associated with cytomegalovirus. The presence/absence analyses assumed that sequencing depth was roughly uniform across donors, and that assumption may not be true. CMV serostatus was the only immune exposure information available for the cohort. A further reported finding was that TCR beta sequences accurately predicted the HLA-A and HLA-B alleles for most subjects in the first cohort. A group of highly shared sequence variants was considered likely to be a technical artifact of the sequencing pipeline. A later analysis found that most CMV-associated TCR beta chains appeared HLA-restricted, with HLA associations seemingly driven largely by CMV exposure. V-gene and J-gene trimming of TCR beta chains was associated with a missense DCLRE1C variant in a later genetic analysis, and the association was replicated in an independent cohort. Compared with equally common non-associated chains, HLA-associated TCR beta chains in a later analysis were more clonally expanded and had lower generation probabilities. Strong co-occurrence of HLA alleles, especially DR and DQ, made assigning TCR associations to individual alleles difficult. According to a later analysis, TCR association rates differed among HLA loci, with DRB1 alleles showing the most associated TCRs and HLA-C alleles showing the fewest. Only TCR beta chains were sequenced in this cohort, and the absence of alpha or paired-chain data limited detectable features. Correlated functional status among segregating V segments might reflect linkage disequilibrium, but an unknown experimental factor could not be ruled out.

The V end loses 9 bases and the J end loses 6 bases, and a stretch of 21 bases separates them. From a lookup of the germline V gene (reference sequence), CDR1 and CDR2 are MNHEY and SMNVEV. The CDR3 measures 14 amino acids from cysteine to phenylalanine. Just the 42-base CDR3 DNA is kept, in frame starting at base 1. This clone was seen a few times. The antigen it recognizes is unknown. No base quality values were provided; no much bigger clone lies one nucleotide off. The library relied on the immunoSEQ multiplex PCR assay. For the multiplex PCR, a mixture combining 60 forward primers for TCR Vbeta segments and 13 reverse primers for TCR Jbeta segments was used. The CDR3 region of rearranged TCR beta genes was amplified from genomic DNA by a multiplex PCR assay. Amplified TCR beta libraries were sequenced as 87-base-pair reads on the Illumina HiSeq System. In the authors' own workflow: A later analysis counted approximately 84 million unique TCR beta chains across the 500 to 850 repertoires, and around 9.9 million of these chains were shared by at least two donors. Raw reads were error-corrected and collapsed into unique sequences with a nearest-neighbor algorithm that merged closely related sequences to remove PCR and sequencing errors. CDR3 sequences were aligned to IMGT reference sequences to assign V, D and J gene segments. For a sequence to be retained, a match of at least six nucleotides was required to both a V gene segment and a J gene segment. Rearrangements were classified as productive when the CDR3 lacked stop codons and remained in frame with V and J, and all other rearrangements were classified as non-productive. CDR3 was defined by IMGT convention, running from the second conserved V-encoded cysteine to the conserved J-encoded phenylalanine. The earlier analysis of about 590 of the donors excluded sequences that lacked an unambiguous match to a single V gene segment. An earlier analysis of several hundred of the donors classified V segments as functional when productive rearrangements were above 56.7% and as segregating when the standard deviation between donors was above 5%. A statistical classification framework was built to diagnose cytomegalovirus status from the catalog of TCR beta chain sequences. In a later analysis, TCR nucleotide sequences were compared against IMGT/GENE-DB human TR gene sequences so that V and J genes could be assigned. A later analysis assigned CDR3 sequences and most-parsimonious VDJ recombination scenarios with the TCRdist pipeline. In a later analysis, every TCR beta chain was defined by the combination of its CDR3 amino acid sequence and its V-gene family, and reads without a unique V-gene family were dropped. As a way to deal with suspected cross-contamination and a sequencing artifact, a later analysis dropped hundreds of nucleotide sequences that were highly shared and had low generation probability. In a later analysis, a clonal expansion index for each public chain was calculated from normalized within-repertoire ranks of inferred template counts. In a later analysis, generation probabilities were computed with a VDJ recombination model fitted to out-of-frame rearrangements, and the resulting probabilities were checked against IGoR. In a later analysis, hypergeometric tests were used to score TCR-TCR, TCR-HLA and TCR-CMV co-occurrence, with a repertoire-size bias correction applied to TCR pairs. A later analysis estimated false discovery rates by permuting HLA or CMV assignments 20 times. A later analysis grouped co-occurring TCRs with DBSCAN, adding TCRdist sequence similarity when clustering within HLA-allele-positive subsets. Co-occurrence clustering excluded repertoires with fewer than 30,000 or more than 120,000 public chains, plus five with anomalous nucleotide sharing. TCRdb stores this immuneACCESS table with in-frame sequences only. Part of the clones is absent; in the studies checked, under half of the shortfall reflects unresolved V genes, and no reason is known for the rest. Clonal size and the V and J genes are those of that table, whereas D and trimming came from the DNA. The sample table lists around 150,000 clones, 64% of them with a count of one. In total, the top ten clones hold about 2.9% of the sample.

The receptor chain draws on TRBV27 and TRBJ2-7; TRBD2 might be the D gene, on 7 matching bases. Sequenced: PBMCs. The clonotype comes from a woman in her twenties or thirties in good health and CMV-seropositive. The CDR3: CASAPGAGVGEQYF. In nucleotide form, the sequence is TGTGCCAGTGCGCCGGGGGCGGGAGTGGGCGAGCAGTACTTC.